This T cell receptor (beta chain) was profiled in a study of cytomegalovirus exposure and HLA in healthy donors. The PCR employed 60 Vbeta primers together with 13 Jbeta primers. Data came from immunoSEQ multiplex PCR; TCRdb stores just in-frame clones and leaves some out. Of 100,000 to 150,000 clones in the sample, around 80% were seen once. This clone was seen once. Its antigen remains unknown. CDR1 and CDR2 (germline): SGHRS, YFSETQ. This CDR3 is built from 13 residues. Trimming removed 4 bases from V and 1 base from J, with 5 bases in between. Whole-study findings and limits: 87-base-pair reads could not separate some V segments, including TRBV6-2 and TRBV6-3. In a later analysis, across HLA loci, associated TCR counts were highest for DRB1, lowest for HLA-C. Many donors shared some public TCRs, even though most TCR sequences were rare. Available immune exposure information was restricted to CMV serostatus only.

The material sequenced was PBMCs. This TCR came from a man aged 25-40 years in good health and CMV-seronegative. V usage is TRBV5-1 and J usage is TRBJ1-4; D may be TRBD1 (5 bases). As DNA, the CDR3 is TGCGCCAGCAGCAGGGGAACTAATGAAAAACTGTTTTTT. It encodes CASSRGTNEKLFF.